This passage covers 8 T cell receptor beta chains from one sample sequenced in a study of T cell repertoires in cytomegalovirus infection. Their recognized antigens are unknown. Each CDR3 protein is one row after TCRdb ran MiXCR on the reads. This table holds roughly 920,000 distinct CDR3 sequences, less than 35% found once. This material consisted of cultured CD8+ T cells from PBMCs, taken from culture after CMV antigen stimulation. The receptors were sampled from a human donor in good health (CMV status not recorded). Some clones in this sample may be carry-over from other donors' samples.

This clonotype was seen ten or more times. The genes are TRBV7-2 and TRBJ1-6; D unresolved. The germline V gene encodes CDR1 SGHTA and CDR2 FQGNSA. CDR3 length: 18 residues. Deletions cut 5 bases from V and 0 bases from J, with 17 bases between. The CDR3 region has the DNA TGTGCCAGCAGCCCCTCGGGTCGGCTGAGCTCCTATAATTCACCCCTCCACTTT. It codes for CASSPSGRLSSYNSPLHF.

With respect to this clonotype: One end of the junction does not line up with germline, which may come from a read error. V and J are TRBV6-2 or TRBV6-3 and TRBJ2-1; no definite D call. CDR1 and CDR2 from the germline V gene are MNHEY and SVGEGT. This CDR3 is built from 15 residues. The CDR3 reads CASSHYRASYNVQFF. The CDR3 bases are TGTGCCAGCAGCCACTATAGGGCCTCCTACAATGTGCAGTTCTTC.

The rearrangement joins TRBV20-1 to TRBJ2-7; D perhaps matches TRBD2 (5 bases). There are 13 residues in the CDR3. Trimming removed 2 bases at V and 2 bases at J, with 10 bases between. The germline gives CDR1 DFQATT, CDR2 SNEGSKA (reference sequence). The CDR3 protein is CSARPMRAYEQYV. The CDR3, as DNA: TGCAGTGCTAGACCAATGCGGGCCTACGAGCAGTACGTC.

The V gene is TRBV4-1, the J gene TRBJ1-1; no definite D call. Trimming took off 0 bases at V and 8 bases at J, with 13 bases between the two ends. Germline assignment: CDR1 MGHRA and CDR2 YSYEKL. This CDR3 region has 14 residues. In DNA, the CDR3 is TGCGCCAGCAGCCAAGATGACACCTTCCGAGAAGCTTTCTTT. This translates into CASSQDDTFREAFF.

The sample holds a few counts of this clonotype. The rearrangement joins TRBV6-6 to TRBJ2-5; 10 bases are a match to TRBD2. Germline CDR1 and CDR2: MNHNY and SVGAGI (reference sequence). CDR3 length: 17 residues. The trim removed 4 bases at V and 1 base at J, leaving 9 bases unmatched. CDR3 protein: CASSFDRVAGGQETQYF. Written as DNA, the CDR3 is TGTGCCAGCAGTTTCGATAGGGTAGCGGGGGGCCAAGAGACCCAGTACTTC.

Many counts were recorded for this clonotype. This chain uses TRBV28 with TRBJ2-5, with 7 bases lining up with TRBD1. Germline V gives CDR1 MDHEN, CDR2 SYDVKM. V was pared by 6 bases and J by 3 bases, with 10 bases of the junction left unmatched. The CDR3 is 15 amino acids. The CDR3 reads CASSQFRDRKETQYF. Here the CDR3 DNA reads TGTGCCAGCAGCCAGTTCCGGGACAGAAAAGAGACCCAGTACTTC.

The genes are TRBV12-3 or TRBV12-4 and TRBJ2-7; 8 nucleotides match TRBD1. There are 12 residues in the CDR3. Unmatched junction bases numbered 4, after V lost 7 bases and J lost 5 bases. DNA for the CDR3: TGTGCCAGCAATGGACAGGGACACGAGCAGTACTTC. Its protein is CASNGQGHEQYF.

At least ten counts were recorded for this clonotype. This chain links TRBV5-1 with TRBJ2-3, with D possibly being TRBD2 (6 bases). The CDR3 totals 14 residues. Germline V CDR1 and CDR2: SGHRS, YFSETQ. V lost 6 bases to trimming and J lost 0 bases, with 11 bases between them. CDR3 in DNA: TGCGCCAGCAAGGAGGGCCCTAGCACAGATACGCAGTATTTT. Its protein is CASKEGPSTDTQYF.